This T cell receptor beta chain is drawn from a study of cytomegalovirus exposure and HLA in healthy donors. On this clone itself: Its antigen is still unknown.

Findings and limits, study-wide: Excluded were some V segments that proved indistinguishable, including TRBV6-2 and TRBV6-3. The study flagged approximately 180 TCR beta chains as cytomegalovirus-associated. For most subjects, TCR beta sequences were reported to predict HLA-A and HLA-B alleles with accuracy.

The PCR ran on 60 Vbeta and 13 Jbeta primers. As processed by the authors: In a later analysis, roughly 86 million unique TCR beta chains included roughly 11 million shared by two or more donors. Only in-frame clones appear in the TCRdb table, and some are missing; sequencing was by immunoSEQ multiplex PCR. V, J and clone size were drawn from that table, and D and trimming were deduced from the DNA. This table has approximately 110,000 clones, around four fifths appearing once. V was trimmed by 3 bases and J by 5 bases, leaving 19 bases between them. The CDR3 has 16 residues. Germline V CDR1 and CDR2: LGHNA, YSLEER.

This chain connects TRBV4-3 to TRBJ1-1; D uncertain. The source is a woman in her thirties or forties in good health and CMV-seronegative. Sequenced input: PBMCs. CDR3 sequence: CASSQGLIRGYTEAFF. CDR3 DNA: TGCGCCAGCAGCCAGGGTCTAATCCGGGGATATACTGAAGCTTTCTTT.